This passage covers 25 T cell receptor beta chains from one sample sequenced in a study of early T cells in non-severe SARS-CoV-2 infection. MiXCR, applied by TCRdb to the 5' RACE reads, yields one record per CDR3 protein. The table records some 83,000 distinct CDR3 sequences, 8.5% to 12% of them present only once. Material: whole blood, obtained at baseline. The receptors were sampled from an adult who was a healthcare worker with PCR-confirmed SARS-CoV-2 infection or an uninfected control (not recorded which).

The chain has TRBV2 and TRBJ2-1; 11 bases map to TRBD1. Germline CDR1 SNHLY, CDR2 FYNNEI. CDR3 length: 12 residues. V shed 6 bases and J 14 bases; nucleotides not matched to a gene: 6. CDR3 loop: CASRGQGEFKFF. CDR3 in DNA: TGTGCCAGCAGGGGACAGGGGGAGTTCAAGTTCTTC. The full variable domain, in which reference TRBV2 and TRBJ2-1 provide the parts outside the CDR3, is EPEVTQTPSHQVTQMGQEVILRCVPISNHLYFYWYRQILGQKVEFLVSFYNNEISEKSEIFDDQFSVERPDGSNFTLKIRSTKLEDSAMYFCASRGQGEFKFFGPGTRLTVL.

This clonotype showed up just a few times. The rearrangement joins TRBV4-1 to TRBJ1-3; D is unclear. The length of the CDR3 is 17 residues. Germline CDR1 and CDR2: MGHRA and YSYEKL. Trimming shortened V by 0 bases and J by 2 bases, and 14 bases separated the two germline ends. The CDR3 loop is CASSQDTSGNTGNTIYF. The CDR3 nucleotides read TGCGCCAGCAGCCAAGACACTTCCGGGAACACTGGAAACACCATATATTTT.

There are a few counts of this clonotype. The genes are TRBV2 and TRBJ2-1, with 8 bases lining up with TRBD1. Looked up from germline, CDR1 is SNHLY and CDR2 is FYNNEI. The CDR3 is 11 residues long. J gave up 15 bases and V 5 bases, and 6 bases lay outside the gene matches. The CDR3 region has the DNA TGTGCCAGCAGTTGGACAGGGTATATGTTCTTC. It yields the protein CASSWTGYMFF.

This clonotype has a handful of counts. V and J are TRBV5-1 and TRBJ2-7, with TRBD1 matching 7 bases. From germline, CDR1 is SGHRS and CDR2 YFSETQ. The junction had 16 bases not matched to a gene; V was cut back by 1 base and J by 3 bases. The CDR3 sequence is 18 residues long. In nucleotides, the CDR3 is TGCGCCAGCAGCTTGTCTCCGGCCGCGACAGGGAGATTCTACGAGCAGTACTTC. Protein sequence: CASSLSPAATGRFYEQYF. Looking up the rest from reference TRBV5-1 and TRBJ2-7 gives the full variable domain: KAGVTQTPRYLIKTRGQQVTLSCSPISGHRSVSWYQQTPGQGLQFLFEYFSETQRNKGNFPGRFSGRQFSNSRSEMNVSTLELGDSALYLCASSLSPAATGRFYEQYFGPGTRLTVT.

The chain joins TRBV6-2 or TRBV6-3 to TRBJ2-5, with D maybe TRBD2 (5 bases). CDR1 is MNHEY, CDR2 SVGEGT, per germline. The germline V and J ends were trimmed by 6 bases and 9 bases, with 14 bases remaining between them. The CDR3 consists of 12 residues. The CDR3 is CASREGPMAQYF. As DNA, the CDR3 is TGTGCCAGCAGAGAGGGCCCGATGGCCCAGTACTTC.

This clonotype was observed a few times. This chain uses TRBV24-1 with TRBJ2-4, with D possibly being TRBD1 (6 bases). Germline-derived CDR1 and CDR2 are KGHDR and SFDVKD. This CDR3 spans 13 amino acids. The germline V and J ends were trimmed by 5 bases and 6 bases, with 10 bases remaining between them. CDR3 in amino acids: CATSAGGGNIQYF. In DNA, the CDR3 is TGTGCCACCAGTGCTGGGGGCGGAAACATTCAGTACTTC.

This clonotype was seen only a few times. This chain connects TRBV11-3 to TRBJ1-6, with D uncertain. V shed 6 bases and J shed 7 bases, with 16 bases lying between them. This CDR3 comprises 15 residues. In germline, CDR1 is SGHNT, CDR2 YENEEA. CDR3 coding DNA: TGTGCCAGCAGGGGAAGGTATTGTGGCAATTCACCCCTCCACTTT. This gives the protein CASRGRYCGNSPLHF.

This clonotype occurred many times. This chain connects TRBV12-3 or TRBV12-4 to TRBJ2-2; D is perhaps TRBD2 (5 bases). Between the trimmed V and J ends, which lost 6 bases and 3 bases, there was a span of 17 bases. The CDR3 has 16 residues. The CDR3 loop reads CASRDYLGSDTGELFF. The CDR3 coding sequence is TGTGCCAGCAGAGACTACCTGGGTAGCGACACCGGGGAGCTGTTTTTT.

The table lists this clonotype with a few counts. The chain employs TRBV20-1 and TRBJ2-7; 7 positions match TRBD1. The V gene end was trimmed by 6 bases and the J gene end by 4 bases; junction bases not matched to a gene: 6. CDR1 is DFQATT, CDR2 SNEGSKA, per germline (reference sequence). The CDR3 length is 12 residues. The CDR3 DNA follows: TGCAGTGCCGGTAAACAGGGGTACGAGCAGTACTTC. It is translated as CSAGKQGYEQYF.

At least ten counts were recorded for this clonotype. This chain uses TRBV7-3 with TRBJ2-3; D may match TRBD1 or TRBD2 (5 bases each). The germline CDR1 and CDR2 sequences are SGHTA and FQGTGA. The CDR3 is 13 amino acids. The germline V and J ends were trimmed by 5 bases and 4 bases, with 10 bases remaining between them. CDR3 sequence: CASSAGTADTQYF. CDR3 bases: TGTGCCAGCAGCGCCGGGACCGCAGATACGCAGTATTTT.

This clonotype was counted between two and nine times. The genes are TRBV11-2 and TRBJ1-1, with 7 nucleotides matching TRBD1. The CDR3 runs to 14 residues. With 1 base clipped from V and 1 base from J, the junction kept 0 bases outside the gene matches. Germline-derived CDR1 and CDR2 are SGHAT and FQNNGV. CDR3 region: CASSLGTGNTEAFF. The CDR3 nucleotides read TGTGCCAGCAGCTTAGGGACAGGGAACACTGAAGCTTTCTTT.

This clonotype was detected many times. This chain connects TRBV19 to TRBJ2-7; 8 bases are shared with TRBD1. Germline CDR1 and CDR2: LNHDA and SQIVND (reference sequence). J was trimmed by 3 bases and V by 4 bases; bases with no gene match: 11. This CDR3 is built from 16 residues. CDR3 region: CASSTRQGTAGYEQYF. The CDR3 DNA follows: TGTGCCAGTAGTACCCGACAGGGGACCGCCGGCTACGAGCAGTACTTC.

This clonotype was seen a few times. The gene calls are TRBV11-2 and TRBJ2-5, with TRBD2 identical over 12 bases. Germline V gives CDR1 SGHAT, CDR2 FQNNGV. The CDR3 runs to 14 residues. Trimming removed 4 bases from V and 9 bases from J; junction bases left unmatched: 6. The CDR3 here is CASSSHGLAGPQYF. The CDR3 region has the DNA TGTGCCAGCAGCTCCCACGGACTAGCGGGGCCCCAGTACTTC.

The chain links TRBV11-2 to TRBJ2-5; no clear D gene. CDR3 size: 14 residues. Deletions cut 0 bases from V and 10 bases from J, with 15 bases between. CDR1 and CDR2 (germline): SGHAT, FQNNGV. CDR3 sequence (DNA): TGTGCCAGCAGCTTAGATGCCTCCTCCCAGGACCAGTACTTC. Amino acid sequence: CASSLDASSQDQYF.

In its sample, this clonotype was seen a few times. This chain connects TRBV6-5 to TRBJ1-4; no clear D gene. The CDR3 runs to 14 residues. The V and J ends lost 7 bases and 4 bases respectively, with 13 bases between them. Germline V gene data show CDR1 as MNHEY and CDR2 as SVGAGI. The CDR3 DNA sequence: TGTGCCAGCAAGATGGACGGCCTTAATGAAAAACTGTTTTTT. Its translation: CASKMDGLNEKLFF.

This clonotype was detected only a few times. The CDR3 DNA reads TGTGCCAGCAGCCTACAGGGGACCCTCCTTGATTCACCCCTCCACTTT. This codes for CASSLQGTLLDSPLHF. The chain recombines TRBV3-1 with TRBJ1-6; TRBD1 aligns across 7 bases. Germline loops: CDR1 LGHDT, CDR2 YNNKEL (reference sequence). J lost 8 bases, V lost 4 bases, and 11 bases had no gene match. CDR3 length: 16 amino acids.

Only a few counts were recorded for this clonotype. The V and J genes are TRBV6-6 and TRBJ1-2; 12 bases align to TRBD1. Losses at the gene ends were 5 bases for V and 7 bases for J; bases not matched to a gene: 2. Germline CDR1 is MNHNY and CDR2 is SVGAGI (reference sequence). The length of the CDR3 is 13 residues. CDR3 loop: CASSGTGGFGYTF. CDR3 coding DNA: TGTGCCAGCAGTGGGACAGGGGGCTTTGGCTACACCTTC.

This chain joins TRBV6-6 and TRBJ2-3, with D possibly being TRBD2 (5 bases). V was clipped by 2 bases and J by 3 bases, with 21 bases between them. Germline V gene lookup returns CDR1 MNHNY and CDR2 SVGAGI (reference sequence). The CDR3 has 18 residues. CDR3 sequence: CASSYIWHPGEPTDTQYF. CDR3 in DNA: TGTGCCAGCAGTTACATTTGGCACCCCGGGGAACCTACAGATACGCAGTATTTT.

The CDR3 is CASSSTSGGYQETQYF. Written as DNA, the CDR3 is TGTGCCAGCAGCTCGACTAGCGGGGGGTACCAAGAGACCCAGTACTTC. This rearrangement joins TRBV7-9 to TRBJ2-5; 13 nucleotides match TRBD2. The junction had 2 bases not matched to a gene; V was cut back by 4 bases and J by 0 bases. Looked up from germline, CDR1 is SEHNR and CDR2 is FQNEAQ (reference sequence). The CDR3 is made up of 16 amino acids. Full variable domain (rest looked up from reference TRBV7-9 and TRBJ2-5): DTGVSQNPRHKITKRGQNVTFRCDPISEHNRLYWYRQTLGQGPEFLTYFQNEAQLEKSRLLSDRFSAERPKGSFSTLEIQRTEQGDSAMYLCASSSTSGGYQETQYFGPGTRLLVL.

This clonotype was recorded a few times. The chain employs TRBV19 and TRBJ1-1; possible D gene TRBD1, 6 bases. Germline V lookup: CDR1 LNHDA, CDR2 SQIVND (reference sequence). The CDR3 length is 12 residues. The V and J ends lost 3 bases and 8 bases respectively, with 10 bases between them. CDR3 loop: CASSIGQREAFF. CDR3 bases: TGTGCCAGTAGTATCGGACAGCGCGAAGCTTTCTTT.

The table lists this clonotype with a few counts. The V and J genes are TRBV6-2 or TRBV6-3 and TRBJ2-1, with 10 positions matching TRBD2. Germline assignment: CDR1 MNHEY and CDR2 SVGEGT. V shed 4 bases, J shed 8 bases, and the junction held 5 bases outside the gene matches. CDR3 length equals 14 residues. CDR3 coding DNA: TGTGCCAGCAGTTCCGGGACTAGCGCGGATGAGCAGTTCTTC. Its translation is CASSSGTSADEQFF.

V and J are TRBV20-1 and TRBJ1-1, with D possibly being TRBD1 (6 bases). Germline CDR1 reads DFQATT; CDR2 reads SNEGSKA (reference sequence). The CDR3 is made up of 14 amino acids. V lost 2 bases and J lost 1, with 11 bases in between. The DNA for the CDR3 is TGCAGTGCTAGAAAGGGGGGGGAGAACACTGAAGCTTTCTTT. Translated: CSARKGGENTEAFF.

This clonotype was counted only a few times. The chain uses TRBV29-1 and TRBJ1-4, with 10 nucleotides matching TRBD1. After removal of 7 bases from V and 0 bases from J, the junction contained 11 bases not matched to a gene. The germline gives CDR1 SQVTM, CDR2 ANQGSEA. CDR3 length equals 17 residues. The CDR3 region has the DNA TGCAGCGCCTGGAGCCGGGACAGGGGTGCAACTAATGAAAAACTGTTTTTT. Amino acid sequence: CSAWSRDRGATNEKLFF.

The V gene is TRBV11-3, the J gene TRBJ2-1; TRBD2 might be the D (5 bases). The germline V and J ends were trimmed by 5 bases and 5 bases, with 19 bases remaining between them. The CDR3 has 16 residues. Germline V gives CDR1 SGHNT, CDR2 YENEEA. CDR3 in amino acids: CASSPGRASRDNEQFF. DNA for the CDR3: TGTGCCAGCAGCCCAGGCCGGGCTAGCCGAGACAATGAGCAGTTCTTC.

This clonotype has ten or more counts. This chain links TRBV27 with TRBJ2-6; D unresolved. Trimming left V 2 bases short and J 5 bases short, with 4 bases between. The CDR3 loop spans 13 amino acids. CDR1 and CDR2 (germline): MNHEY, SMNVEV (reference sequence). This CDR3 is CASSLDRANVLTF. The CDR3 DNA reads TGTGCCAGCAGTTTAGACAGGGCCAACGTCCTGACTTTC.